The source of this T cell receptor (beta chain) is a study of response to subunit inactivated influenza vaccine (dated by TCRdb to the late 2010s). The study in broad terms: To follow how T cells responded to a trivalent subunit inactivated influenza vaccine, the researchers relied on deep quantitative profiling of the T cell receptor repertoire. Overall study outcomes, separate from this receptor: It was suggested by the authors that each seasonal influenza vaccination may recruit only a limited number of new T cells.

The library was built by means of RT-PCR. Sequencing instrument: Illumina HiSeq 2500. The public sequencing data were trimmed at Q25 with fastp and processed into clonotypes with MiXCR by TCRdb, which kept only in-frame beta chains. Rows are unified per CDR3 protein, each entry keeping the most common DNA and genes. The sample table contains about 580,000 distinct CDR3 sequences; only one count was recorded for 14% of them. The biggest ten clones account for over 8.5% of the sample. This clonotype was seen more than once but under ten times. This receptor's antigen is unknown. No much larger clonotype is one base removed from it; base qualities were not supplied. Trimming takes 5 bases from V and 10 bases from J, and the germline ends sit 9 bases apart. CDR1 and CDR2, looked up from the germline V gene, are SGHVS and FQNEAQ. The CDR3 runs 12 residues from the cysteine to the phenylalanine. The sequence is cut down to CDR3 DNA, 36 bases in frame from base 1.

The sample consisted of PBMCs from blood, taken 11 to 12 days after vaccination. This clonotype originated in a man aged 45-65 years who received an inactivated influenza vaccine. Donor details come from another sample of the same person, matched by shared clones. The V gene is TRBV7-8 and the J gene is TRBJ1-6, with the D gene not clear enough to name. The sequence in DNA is TGTGCCAGCAGCCACTTCGGATCACCCCTCCACTTT. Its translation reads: CASSHFGSPLHF.